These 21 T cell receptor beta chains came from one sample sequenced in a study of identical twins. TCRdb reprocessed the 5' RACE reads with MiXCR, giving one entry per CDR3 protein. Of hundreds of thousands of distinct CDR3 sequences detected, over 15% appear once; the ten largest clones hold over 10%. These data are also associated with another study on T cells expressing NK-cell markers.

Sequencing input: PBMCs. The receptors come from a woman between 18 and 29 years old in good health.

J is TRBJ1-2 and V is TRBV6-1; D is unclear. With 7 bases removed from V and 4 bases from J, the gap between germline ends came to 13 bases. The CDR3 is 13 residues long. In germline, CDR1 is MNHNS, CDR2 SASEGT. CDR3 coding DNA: TGTGCCAGCACCCCGGGAGGGTCCTATGGCTACACCTTC. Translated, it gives CASTPGGSYGYTF.

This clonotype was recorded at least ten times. Written as DNA, the CDR3 is TGTGCCAGCTCAATTATGGCTTCGGCCGGGGGTGAGCAGTTCTTC. Translation gives CASSIMASAGGEQFF. This chain joins TRBV12-3 or TRBV12-4 and TRBJ2-1; D perhaps matches TRBD2 (6 bases). V was pared by 8 bases and J by 9 bases, with 23 bases between. The CDR3 length is 15 residues.

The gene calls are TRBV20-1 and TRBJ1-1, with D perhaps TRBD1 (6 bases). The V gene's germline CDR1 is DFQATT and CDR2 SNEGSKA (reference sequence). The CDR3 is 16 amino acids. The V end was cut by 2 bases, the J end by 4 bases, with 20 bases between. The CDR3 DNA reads TGCAGTGCTAGACCCAGCGGGTGGGGGGCGACCACTGAAGCTTTCTTT. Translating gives CSARPSGWGATTEAFF.

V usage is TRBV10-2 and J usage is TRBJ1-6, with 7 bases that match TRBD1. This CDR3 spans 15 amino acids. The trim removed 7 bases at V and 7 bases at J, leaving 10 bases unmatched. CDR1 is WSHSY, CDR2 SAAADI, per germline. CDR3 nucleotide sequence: TGCGCCAGCATTTCAACCGGGACAGCGAATTCACCCCTCCACTTT. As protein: CASISTGTANSPLHF.

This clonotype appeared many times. As DNA, the CDR3 is TGTGCCAGCAGCTTATTGCCGGGCCCAGATACGCAGTATTTT. It yields the protein CASSLLPGPDTQYF. The chain links TRBV7-3 to TRBJ2-3; D unresolved. V lost 2 bases and J 4 bases, leaving 10 bases between the germline ends. From germline, CDR1 is SGHTA and CDR2 FQGTGA. The CDR3 is 14 amino acids. The full variable domain, rest sourced from reference TRBV7-3 and TRBJ2-3, is GAGVSQTPSNKVTEKGKYVELRCDPISGHTALYWYRQSLGQGPEFLIYFQGTGAADDSGLPNDRFFAVRPEGSVSTLKIQRTERGDSAVYLCASSLLPGPDTQYFGPGTRLTVL.

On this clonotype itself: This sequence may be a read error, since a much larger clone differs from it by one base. This chain's CDR3 is CASSFYSYNEQFF. The CDR3 nucleotides read TGTGCCAGCAGTTTCTACTCCTACAATGAGCAGTTCTTC. The V gene is TRBV6-2 or TRBV6-3, the J gene TRBJ2-1; D gene unclear. CDR1 MNHEY and CDR2 SVGEGT come from the germline V gene. The CDR3 is 13 amino acids. Trimming cost V 4 bases and J 0 bases, with 4 bases left between them.

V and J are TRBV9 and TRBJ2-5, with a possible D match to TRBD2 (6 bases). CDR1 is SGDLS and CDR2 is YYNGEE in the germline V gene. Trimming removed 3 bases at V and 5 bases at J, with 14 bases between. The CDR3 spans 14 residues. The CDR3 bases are TGTGCCAGCAGCGACCAGACTAGTAGGGAGACCCAGTACTTC. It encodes CASSDQTSRETQYF. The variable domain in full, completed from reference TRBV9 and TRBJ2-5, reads DSGVTQTPKHLITATGQRVTLRCSPRSGDLSVYWYQQSLDQGLQFLIQYYNGEERAKGNILERFSAQQFPDLHSELNLSSLELGDSALYFCASSDQTSRETQYFGPGTRLLVL.

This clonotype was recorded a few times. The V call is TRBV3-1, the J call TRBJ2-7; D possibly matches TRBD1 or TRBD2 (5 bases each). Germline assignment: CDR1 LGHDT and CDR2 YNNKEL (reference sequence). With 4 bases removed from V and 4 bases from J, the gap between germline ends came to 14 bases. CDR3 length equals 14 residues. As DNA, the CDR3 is TGTGCCAGCAGCCCCCCGGGGACCTGGTACGAGCAGTACTTC. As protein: CASSPPGTWYEQYF.

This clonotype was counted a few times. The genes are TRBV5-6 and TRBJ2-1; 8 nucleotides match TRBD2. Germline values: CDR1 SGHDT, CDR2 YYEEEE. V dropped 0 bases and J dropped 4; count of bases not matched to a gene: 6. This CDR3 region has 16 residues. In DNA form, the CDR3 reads TGTGCCAGCAGCTTGGCGTCGGCTAGCGGGTACAATGAGCAGTTCTTC. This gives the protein CASSLASASGYNEQFF.

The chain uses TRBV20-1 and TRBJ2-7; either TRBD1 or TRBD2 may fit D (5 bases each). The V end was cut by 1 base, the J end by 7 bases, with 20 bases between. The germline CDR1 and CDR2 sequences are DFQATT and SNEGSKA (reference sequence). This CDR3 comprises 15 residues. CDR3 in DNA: TGCAGTGCTAGAGGTGGGGTTGTGGGGGTCGTGGAGCAGTACTTC. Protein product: CSARGGVVGVVEQYF.

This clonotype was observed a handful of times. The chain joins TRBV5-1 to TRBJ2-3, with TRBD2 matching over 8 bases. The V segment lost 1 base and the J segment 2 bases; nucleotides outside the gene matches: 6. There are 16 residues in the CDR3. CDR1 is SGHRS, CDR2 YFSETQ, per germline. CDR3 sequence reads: CASSLLERGLTDTQYF. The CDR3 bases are TGCGCCAGCAGCTTGCTCGAGCGGGGGCTCACAGATACGCAGTATTTT.

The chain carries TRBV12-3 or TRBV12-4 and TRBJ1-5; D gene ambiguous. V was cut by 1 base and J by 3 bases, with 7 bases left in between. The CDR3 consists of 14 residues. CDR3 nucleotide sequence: TGTGCCAGCAGTTTAGTGTCCTACAATCAGCCCCAGCATTTT. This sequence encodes CASSLVSYNQPQHF.

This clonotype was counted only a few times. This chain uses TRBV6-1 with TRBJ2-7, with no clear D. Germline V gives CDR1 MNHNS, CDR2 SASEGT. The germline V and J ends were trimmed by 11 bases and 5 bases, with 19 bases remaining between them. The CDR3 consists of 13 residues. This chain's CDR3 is CAGPRWSCDEQYF. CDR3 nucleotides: TGTGCCGGCCCCCGGTGGAGTTGCGACGAGCAGTACTTC.

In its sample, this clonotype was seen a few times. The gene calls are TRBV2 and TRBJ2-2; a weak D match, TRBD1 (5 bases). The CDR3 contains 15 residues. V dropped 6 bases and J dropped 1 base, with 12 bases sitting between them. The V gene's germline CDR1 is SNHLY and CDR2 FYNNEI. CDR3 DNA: TGTGCCAGCAGCGCAGGGTGGAGGAACACCGGGGAGCTGTTTTTT. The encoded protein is CASSAGWRNTGELFF. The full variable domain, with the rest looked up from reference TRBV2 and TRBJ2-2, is EPEVTQTPSHQVTQMGQEVILRCVPISNHLYFYWYRQILGQKVEFLVSFYNNEISEKSEIFDDQFSVERPDGSNFTLKIRSTKLEDSAMYFCASSAGWRNTGELFFGEGSRLTVL.

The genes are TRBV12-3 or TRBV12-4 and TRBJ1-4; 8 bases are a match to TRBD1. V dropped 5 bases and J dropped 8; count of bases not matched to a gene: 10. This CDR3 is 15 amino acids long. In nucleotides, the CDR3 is TGTGCCAGCAGTCCCCGGACAGGGTTGGGAGAAAAACTGTTTTTT. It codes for CASSPRTGLGEKLFF.

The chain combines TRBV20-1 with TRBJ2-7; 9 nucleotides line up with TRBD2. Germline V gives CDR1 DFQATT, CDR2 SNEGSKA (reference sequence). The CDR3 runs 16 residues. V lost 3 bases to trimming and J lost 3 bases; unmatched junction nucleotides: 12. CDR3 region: CSARLPNSGGIYEQYF. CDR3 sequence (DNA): TGCAGTGCTAGGCTCCCCAATAGCGGGGGCATCTACGAGCAGTACTTC.

The CDR3 DNA sequence: TGTGCCATCAGTGACTCGGGAACCGGGGAGCTGTTTTTT. This sequence encodes CAISDSGTGELFF. The rearrangement links TRBV10-3 to TRBJ2-2, with a tentative D call TRBD2 (5 bases). From germline, CDR1 is ENHRY and CDR2 SYGVKD. Between the trimmed V and J ends, which lost 3 bases and 5 bases, there was a span of 7 bases. The CDR3 runs 13 residues.

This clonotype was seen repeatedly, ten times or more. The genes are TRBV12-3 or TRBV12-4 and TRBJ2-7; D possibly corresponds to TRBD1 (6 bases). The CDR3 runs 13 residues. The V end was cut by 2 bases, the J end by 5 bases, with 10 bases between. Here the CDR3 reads CASSLTGFDEQYF. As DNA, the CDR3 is TGTGCCAGCAGTTTAACAGGGTTCGACGAGCAGTACTTC.

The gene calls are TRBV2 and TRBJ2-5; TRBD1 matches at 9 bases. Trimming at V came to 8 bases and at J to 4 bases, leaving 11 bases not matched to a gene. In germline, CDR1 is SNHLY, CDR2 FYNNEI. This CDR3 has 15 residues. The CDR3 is CASCPDTGGSETQYF. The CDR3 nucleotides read TGTGCCAGCTGCCCCGATACAGGGGGCTCAGAGACCCAGTACTTC.

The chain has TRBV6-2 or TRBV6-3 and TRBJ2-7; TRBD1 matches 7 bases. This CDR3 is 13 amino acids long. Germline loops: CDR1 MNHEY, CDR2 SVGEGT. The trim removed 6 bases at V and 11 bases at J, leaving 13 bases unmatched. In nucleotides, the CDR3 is TGTGCCAGCAGCACAAGGACAGGCTATTGGAAGTACTTC. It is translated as CASSTRTGYWKYF.

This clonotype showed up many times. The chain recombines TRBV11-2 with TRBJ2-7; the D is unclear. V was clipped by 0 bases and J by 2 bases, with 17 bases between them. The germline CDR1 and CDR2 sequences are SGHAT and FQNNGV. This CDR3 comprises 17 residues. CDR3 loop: CASSLEPRYATAYEQYF. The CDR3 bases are TGTGCCAGCAGCTTAGAACCCAGATATGCGACTGCCTACGAGCAGTACTTC.